Following are 21 T cell receptor beta chains from one sample sequenced in a study of cytomegalovirus exposure and HLA in healthy donors. The PCR used 60 Vbeta and 13 Jbeta primers. Assay used: immunoSEQ multiplex PCR; TCRdb lists only in-frame clones, some missing. The repertoire holds tens of thousands of clones, with roughly 75% as singletons. Sequenced: PBMCs. All receptors come from a man in his 60s in good health and CMV-seropositive.

This clone was seen only a few times. This chain links TRBV5-1 with TRBJ2-1, with 8 positions matching TRBD2. J gave up 10 bases and V 1 base, and 7 bases lay outside the gene matches. Germline CDR1 SGHRS, CDR2 YFSETQ. This CDR3 comprises 14 residues. CDR3 DNA sequence: TGCGCCAGCAGCTTGAGTAGCGGGGTAGTGGAGCAGTTCTTC. Its protein is CASSLSSGVVEQFF. Filled out from reference TRBV5-1 and TRBJ2-1, the complete variable domain reads KAGVTQTPRYLIKTRGQQVTLSCSPISGHRSVSWYQQTPGQGLQFLFEYFSETQRNKGNFPGRFSGRQFSNSRSEMNVSTLELGDSALYLCASSLSSGVVEQFFGPGTRLTVL.

The genes are TRBV11-2 and TRBJ1-1; D may be TRBD1 (5 bases). CDR1 is SGHAT, CDR2 FQNNGV, per germline. CDR3 size: 15 residues. The V end was cut by 1 base, the J end by 3 bases, with 12 bases between. CDR3 sequence reads: CASSLAKMGHTEAFF. In DNA form, the CDR3 reads TGTGCCAGCAGCTTAGCAAAGATGGGGCACACTGAAGCTTTCTTT.

The chain has TRBV6-5 and TRBJ1-2; TRBD1 aligns across 7 bases. J was trimmed by 5 bases and V by 2 bases; bases with no gene match: 8. CDR1 and CDR2 (germline): MNHEY, SVGAGI. This CDR3 has 15 residues. CDR3 region: CASSYIRTGGYGYTF. The DNA for the CDR3 is TGTGCCAGCAGTTACATAAGGACAGGAGGATATGGCTACACCTTC.

Details on this clone: Its ends do not fully match the called genes, so a read error is possible. This chain links TRBV6-4 with TRBJ2-5; TRBD2 is a possible D gene (6 bases). CDR3 length: 13 amino acids. Germline CDR1 and CDR2: MRHNA and SNTAGT. CDR3 nucleotides: TGTGCCAGCAGTGGCGGGGCTAAGAGACCCAGTAACTTC. Its protein product is CASSGGAKRPSNF.

The chain is built from TRBV6-5 and TRBJ1-1; D is possibly TRBD1 (5 bases). The CDR3 length is 13 residues. Germline CDR1 and CDR2: MNHEY and SVGAGI. Trimming took off 5 bases at V and 7 bases at J, with 14 bases between the two ends. The CDR3 coding sequence is TGTGCCAGCAGTAAAGCGGGGGAAGGTGAAGCTTTCTTT. Translation: CASSKAGEGEAFF.

The CDR3, as DNA: TGTGCCAGCAGCTTAGCGACCCAGGCTCATACGCAGTATTTT. This translates into CASSLATQAHTQYF. V and J are TRBV7-9 and TRBJ2-3; D ambiguous. This CDR3 is 14 amino acids long. Per germline, CDR1 SEHNR and CDR2 FQNEAQ (reference sequence). The V and J ends lost 0 bases and 7 bases respectively, with 11 bases between them.

The chain recombines TRBV2 with TRBJ2-1; possible D gene TRBD2, 5 bases. The V end lost 4 bases, the J end lost 6 bases, and 16 bases lay between the germline ends. The V gene's germline CDR1 is SNHLY and CDR2 FYNNEI. The CDR3 consists of 15 residues. CDR3 sequence (DNA): TGTGCCAGCAGTGCCCTAGCCGCGAAACGCAATGAGCAGTTCTTC. This sequence encodes CASSALAAKRNEQFF.

This clone was observed once. This rearrangement joins TRBV5-4 to TRBJ2-2; TRBD1 matches at 9 bases. V was clipped by 4 bases and J by 5 bases; unmatched bases: 6. CDR3 size: 15 residues. Germline CDR1 reads SGHNT; CDR2 reads YYREEE (reference sequence). CDR3 region: CASSGPTGGTGELFF. The CDR3 DNA sequence: TGTGCCAGCAGCGGGCCGACAGGGGGTACCGGGGAGCTGTTTTTT. The full variable domain, with the rest looked up from reference TRBV5-4 and TRBJ2-2, is ETGVTQSPTHLIKTRGQQVTLRCSSQSGHNTVSWYQQALGQGPQFIFQYYREEENGRGNFPPRFSGLQFPNYSSELNVNALELDDSALYLCASSGPTGGTGELFFGEGSRLTVL.

This chain joins TRBV6-1 and TRBJ1-1; the match to TRBD1 covers 8 bases. CDR1 and CDR2 (germline): MNHNS, SASEGT. The CDR3 loop spans 13 amino acids. Losses at the gene ends were 1 base for V and 11 bases for J; bases not matched to a gene: 6. The CDR3: CASSEGSGQVAFF. Written as DNA, the CDR3 is TGTGCCAGCAGTGAAGGTTCGGGACAGGTGGCTTTCTTT.

The chain combines TRBV11-2 with TRBJ2-1; D might be TRBD2 (5 bases). Germline-derived CDR1 and CDR2 are SGHAT and FQNNGV. The V and J ends lost 4 bases and 5 bases respectively, with 15 bases between them. This CDR3 is 15 amino acids long. This CDR3 reads CASSYVRVAHNEQFF. As DNA, the CDR3 is TGTGCCAGCAGCTATGTGAGGGTAGCCCACAATGAGCAGTTCTTC.

The rearrangement links TRBV11-3 to TRBJ2-3; maybe TRBD2 (6 bases). This CDR3 spans 16 amino acids. Per the germline V gene, CDR1 is SGHNT and CDR2 is YENEEA. Trimming took off 3 bases at V and 5 bases at J, with 18 bases between the two ends. The CDR3 here is CASSLSRGRQGDTQYF. CDR3 DNA sequence: TGTGCCAGCAGCTTGAGTCGGGGGAGGCAAGGAGATACGCAGTATTTT.

V and J are TRBV6-5 and TRBJ2-1, with 8 positions matching TRBD2. Germline V gives CDR1 MNHEY, CDR2 SVGAGI. V was clipped by 4 bases and J by 10 bases; unmatched bases: 6. This CDR3 comprises 13 residues. CDR3 coding DNA: TGTGCCAGCAGTTCGGGGACTAGTTTCGAGCAGTTCTTC. Translating it yields CASSSGTSFEQFF.

Only one count was recorded for this clone. This chain links TRBV7-8 with TRBJ1-1, with unresolved D. Germline lookup yields CDR1 SGHVS and CDR2 FQNEAQ. Trimming pared 4 bases from V and 8 bases from J, leaving 23 bases between. The CDR3 is 16 residues long. The CDR3 DNA follows: TGTGCCAGCAGCTCGACGTCGAGAGGTAGAGGTCAAGAAGCTTTCTTT. Its protein product is CASSSTSRGRGQEAFF.

This clone was seen a single time. The J gene is TRBJ2-6, the V gene TRBV11-2; D remains ambiguous. The V gene's germline CDR1 is SGHAT and CDR2 FQNNGV. The CDR3 consists of 16 residues. V was shortened by 1 base and J by 1 base, with 8 bases between the two germline ends. The CDR3 is CASSLAGQSGANVLTF. The CDR3 coding sequence is TGTGCCAGCAGCTTAGCAGGCCAATCTGGGGCCAACGTCCTGACTTTC.

This chain links TRBV29-1 with TRBJ1-2; a possible D gene is TRBD1 (6 bases). Germline assignment: CDR1 SQVTM and CDR2 ANQGSEA. The CDR3 is 13 amino acids. Between the trimmed V and J ends, which lost 7 bases and 6 bases, there was a span of 18 bases. CDR3 DNA sequence: TGCAGCGCCACCAAACACGGACAGCATGGCTACACCTTC. Its protein is CSATKHGQHGYTF.

V and J are TRBV6-4 and TRBJ2-1; 10 bases agree with TRBD2. Trimming took 11 bases from V and 7 from J; bases not matched to a gene: 14. In germline, CDR1 is MRHNA, CDR2 SNTAGT. There are 15 residues in the CDR3. The CDR3 DNA is TGTGCCGGGGGGTGTGAGAAGCGGGGGGGAAATGAGCAGTTCTTC. Its translation is CAGGCEKRGGNEQFF.

The chain has TRBV18 and TRBJ1-1; D is perhaps TRBD1 (5 bases). The CDR3 sequence is 12 residues long. Per germline, CDR1 KGHSH and CDR2 LQKENI. The V and J ends lost 7 bases and 2 bases respectively, with 8 bases between them. CDR3: CASLDRNTEAFF. CDR3 bases: TGTGCCAGCTTAGACAGAAACACTGAAGCTTTCTTT.

This clone was recorded a few times. The J gene is TRBJ2-1, the V gene TRBV5-8, with TRBD1 matching over 7 bases. V trimming: 3 bases; J trimming: 9 bases; junction bases outside the gene matches: 6. Germline values: CDR1 SGHTS, CDR2 YDEGEE. CDR3 length equals 13 residues. The CDR3 region is CASSSTGFVEQFF. CDR3 sequence (DNA): TGTGCCAGCAGCTCGACAGGGTTTGTTGAGCAGTTCTTC.

The chain uses TRBV5-4 and TRBJ2-5; 7 bases fit TRBD1. This CDR3 contains 15 residues. CDR1 SGHNT and CDR2 YYREEE come from the germline V gene (reference sequence). Losses at the gene ends were 0 bases for V and 1 base for J; bases not matched to a gene: 3. The CDR3 nucleotides are TGTGCCAGCAGCTTGGACAGGGGAATCCAAGAGACCCAGTACTTC. Translating gives CASSLDRGIQETQYF.

This clone was detected only once. CDR3 amino acids: CASSSGTGSGGEQYF. CDR3 DNA: TGCGCCAGCAGTTCTGGGACAGGGAGTGGTGGCGAGCAGTACTTC. The chain couples TRBV10-2 to TRBJ2-7, with 9 bases that match TRBD1. Trimming took 5 bases from V and 6 from J; bases not matched to a gene: 11. This CDR3 contains 15 residues. Per the germline V gene, CDR1 is WSHSY and CDR2 is SAAADI.

Sample share makes this clone medium-sized. The chain couples TRBV14 to TRBJ2-2, with D possibly being TRBD2 (6 bases). CDR1 is SGHDN, CDR2 FVKESK, per germline. This CDR3 contains 16 residues. V shed 1 base and J shed 0 bases, with 9 bases lying between them. The CDR3 DNA reads as TGTGCCAGCAGCCAAGTGGGGACTTCGAACACCGGGGAGCTGTTTTTT. Its translation: CASSQVGTSNTGELFF.